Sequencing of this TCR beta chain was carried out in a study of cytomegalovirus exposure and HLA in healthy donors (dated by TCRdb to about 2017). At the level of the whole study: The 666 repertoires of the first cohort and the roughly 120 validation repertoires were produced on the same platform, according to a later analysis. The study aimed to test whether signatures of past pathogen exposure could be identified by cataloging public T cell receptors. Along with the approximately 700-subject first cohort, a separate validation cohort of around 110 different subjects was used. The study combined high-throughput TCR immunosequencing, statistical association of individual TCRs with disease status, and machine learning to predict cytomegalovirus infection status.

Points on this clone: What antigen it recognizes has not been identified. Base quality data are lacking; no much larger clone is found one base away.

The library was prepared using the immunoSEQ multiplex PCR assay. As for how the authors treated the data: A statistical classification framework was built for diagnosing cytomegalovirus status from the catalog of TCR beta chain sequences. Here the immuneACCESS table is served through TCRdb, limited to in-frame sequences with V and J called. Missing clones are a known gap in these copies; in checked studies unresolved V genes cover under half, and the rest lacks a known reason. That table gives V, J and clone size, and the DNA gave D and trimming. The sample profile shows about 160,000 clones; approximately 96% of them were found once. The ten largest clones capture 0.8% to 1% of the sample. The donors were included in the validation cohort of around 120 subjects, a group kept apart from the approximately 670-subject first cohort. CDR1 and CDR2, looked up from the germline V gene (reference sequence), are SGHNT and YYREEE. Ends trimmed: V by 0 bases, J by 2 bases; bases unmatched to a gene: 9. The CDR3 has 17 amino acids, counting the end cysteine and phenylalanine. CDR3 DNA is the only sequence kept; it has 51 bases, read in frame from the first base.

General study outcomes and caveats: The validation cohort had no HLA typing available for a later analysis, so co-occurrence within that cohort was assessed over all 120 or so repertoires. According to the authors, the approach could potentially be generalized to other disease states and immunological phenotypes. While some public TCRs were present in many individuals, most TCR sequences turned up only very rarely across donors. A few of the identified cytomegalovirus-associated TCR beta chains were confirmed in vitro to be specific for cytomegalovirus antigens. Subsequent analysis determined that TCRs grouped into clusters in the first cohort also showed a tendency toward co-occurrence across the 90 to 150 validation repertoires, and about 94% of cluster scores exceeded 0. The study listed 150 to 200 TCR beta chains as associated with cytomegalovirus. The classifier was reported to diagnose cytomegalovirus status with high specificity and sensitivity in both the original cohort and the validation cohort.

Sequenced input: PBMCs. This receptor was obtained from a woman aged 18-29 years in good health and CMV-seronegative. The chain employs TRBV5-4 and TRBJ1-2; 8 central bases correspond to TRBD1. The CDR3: CASSLGTGYVLNYGYTF. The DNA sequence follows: TGTGCCAGCAGCTTGGGGACAGGGTACGTCCTAAACTATGGCTACACCTTC.